Listed here are 14 T cell receptor beta chains from one sample, sequenced in a study of neurological immune-mediated disorders. TCRdb used MiXCR to reprocess the 5' RACE reads, holding one entry per CDR3 protein. The sample contains almost 30,000 distinct CDR3 sequences, 9.5% to 13% of which appear only once. Sequenced sample: PBMCs. The receptors come from a woman aged 55-70 years in good health.

This clonotype was counted only a few times. The rearrangement uses TRBV20-1 and TRBJ2-5; D unresolved. The CDR3 loop spans 12 amino acids. The V end was cut by 3 bases, the J end by 0 bases, with 5 bases between. The germline V gene has CDR1 DFQATT and CDR2 SNEGSKA (reference sequence). CDR3 nucleotide sequence: TGCAGTGCTAGCACTAACCAAGAGACCCAGTACTTC. Its translation: CSASTNQETQYF.

This clonotype has a count of ten or more. The gene calls are TRBV15 and TRBJ2-5, with TRBD1 as a possible D gene (5 bases). Looked up from germline, CDR1 is LNHNV and CDR2 is YYDKDF (reference sequence). CDR3 length equals 12 residues. V lost 4 bases and J lost 4, with 7 bases in between. CDR3 protein: CATSKGPETQYF. As DNA, the CDR3 is TGTGCCACCAGCAAGGGGCCAGAGACCCAGTACTTC.

This clonotype was detected many times. This chain uses TRBV9 with TRBJ2-4; the D gene is possibly TRBD2 (5 bases). The CDR3 has 15 amino acids. Germline loops: CDR1 SGDLS, CDR2 YYNGEE. Between the trimmed V and J ends, which lost 3 bases and 5 bases, there was a span of 15 bases. CDR3 sequence: CASSARASRENIQYF. For the CDR3, the DNA is TGTGCCAGCAGCGCCCGGGCCTCGAGGGAAAACATTCAGTACTTC.

This clonotype was seen repeatedly, ten times or more. The rearrangement joins TRBV7-2 to TRBJ1-1, with D perhaps TRBD1 (5 bases). The V gene lost 2 bases and the J gene lost 7 bases, with 14 bases spanning the gap. Germline V gene lookup returns CDR1 SGHTA and CDR2 FQGNSA. The CDR3 is made up of 14 amino acids. The CDR3 sequence: CASSLPGPTLEAFF. The CDR3, as DNA: TGTGCCAGCAGCTTACCGGGACCGACTCTTGAAGCTTTCTTT.

This clonotype was seen ten or more times. The J gene is TRBJ2-1, the V gene TRBV7-2; the match to TRBD1 covers 9 bases. CDR1 and CDR2 (germline): SGHTA, FQGNSA. The CDR3 totals 16 residues. V was pared by 8 bases and J by 1 base, with 9 bases of the junction left unmatched. This CDR3 reads CASSYSGTGSYNEQFF. CDR3 DNA sequence: TGTGCCAGCTCTTACTCCGGGACAGGGTCCTACAATGAGCAGTTCTTC. The variable domain in full, with the rest retrieved from reference TRBV7-2 and TRBJ2-1, is GAGVSQSPSNKVTEKGKDVELRCDPISGHTALYWYRQSLGQGLEFLIYFQGNSAPDKSGLPSDRFSAERTGGSVSTLTIQRTQQEDSAVYLCASSYSGTGSYNEQFFGPGTRLTVL.

This clonotype was counted many times. The genes are TRBV6-1 and TRBJ1-5; D not resolved. The CDR3 is 11 amino acids. The germline V gene encodes CDR1 MNHNS and CDR2 SASEGT. The CDR3 DNA follows: TGTGGTCCTGAGCAGAGGGCAGCCCAGCATTTT. This codes for CGPEQRAAQHF.

The sample holds many counts of this clonotype. The chain employs TRBV12-3 or TRBV12-4 and TRBJ1-3; tentative D call: TRBD1 (6 bases). This CDR3 contains 15 residues. Trimming took 1 base from V and 0 from J, leaving 7 bases between them. CDR3 sequence: CASSLGQASGNTIYF. The CDR3 nucleotides are TGTGCCAGCAGTTTAGGACAGGCCTCTGGAAACACCATATATTTT.

This clonotype was seen many times. The rearrangement links TRBV20-1 to TRBJ1-5; D call uncertain. V was trimmed by 3 bases and J by 7 bases, leaving 13 bases between them. This CDR3 is 13 amino acids long. CDR1 and CDR2 from the germline V gene are DFQATT and SNEGSKA (reference sequence). The CDR3 protein is CSARREPKQPQHF. In nucleotides, the CDR3 is TGCAGTGCTAGGCGGGAGCCGAAGCAGCCCCAGCATTTT.

The V and J genes are TRBV2 and TRBJ1-2, with 8 nucleotides matching TRBD1. The V gene end was trimmed by 6 bases and the J gene end by 8 bases; junction bases not matched to a gene: 5. This CDR3 region has 12 residues. Germline V gene sequence: CDR1 SNHLY, CDR2 FYNNEI. The CDR3 DNA is TGTGCCAGCAGCGTGGACAGGGAGGGCTACACCTTC. Translating it yields CASSVDREGYTF.

This clonotype was recorded many times. The J gene is TRBJ2-1, the V gene TRBV9; perhaps TRBD2 as D (5 bases). V lost 3 bases, J lost 6 bases, and 10 bases lay in between. Germline-derived CDR1 and CDR2 are SGDLS and YYNGEE. This CDR3 contains 13 residues. The CDR3 DNA is TGTGCCAGCAGCGGGGGAGACTCCAATGAGCAGTTCTTC. Its protein is CASSGGDSNEQFF.

Ten or more counts support this clonotype. The J gene is TRBJ1-4, the V gene TRBV4-2; perhaps TRBD1 as D (6 bases). Germline-derived CDR1 and CDR2 are LGHNA and YNFKEQ. This CDR3 comprises 16 residues. The ends were cut back, 0 bases at V and 3 bases at J, with 11 bases in the middle. The CDR3 sequence: CASSQDWGQANEKLFF. CDR3 DNA: TGTGCCAGCAGCCAAGATTGGGGACAAGCTAATGAAAAACTGTTTTTT.

This clonotype showed up many times. J is TRBJ2-7 and V is TRBV20-1, with D hard to call. With 1 base removed from V and 2 bases from J, the gap between germline ends came to 9 bases. CDR1 is DFQATT and CDR2 is SNEGSKA in the germline V gene (reference sequence). The CDR3 loop spans 13 amino acids. The CDR3 reads CSARAGTTYEQYF. The CDR3 coding sequence is TGCAGTGCTAGAGCGGGCACAACCTACGAGCAGTACTTC.

This clonotype was recorded at least ten times. The CDR3 DNA follows: TGTGCCAGCAGCGGTAGCGGGGGGGCTCACAGTCCTTACAATGAGCAGTTCTTC. Translation gives CASSGSGGAHSPYNEQFF. This chain links TRBV12-3 or TRBV12-4 with TRBJ2-1, with TRBD2 matching 11 bases. The CDR3 sequence is 18 residues long. J was trimmed by 4 bases and V by 6 bases; bases with no gene match: 14.

This clonotype was seen at least ten times. This sequence joins TRBV3-1 and TRBJ2-7; D is undetermined. The CDR3 totals 11 residues. CDR1 and CDR2 (germline): LGHDT, YNNKEL (reference sequence). The V end lost 2 bases, the J end lost 7 bases, and 6 bases lay between the germline ends. The CDR3 loop is CASSQRREQYF. As DNA, the CDR3 is TGTGCCAGCAGCCAAAGGCGTGAGCAGTACTTC.